One sample yielded the 12 T cell receptor beta chains listed below, sequenced in a study of T cells in Graves' hyperthyroidism and ophthalmopathy. Amplified TCR beta CDR3 regions came from RNA transcripts. The HTBI primer set drove a first-round RT-PCR of the TCR CDR3. TCRdb analysed the multiplex PCR reads with MiXCR anew, one entry per CDR3 protein. This table has roughly 750,000 distinct CDR3 sequences, 16% appearing once. What was sequenced was blood. The receptors were gathered from a man between 18 and 29 years old with Graves' hyperthyroidism.

The V gene is TRBV7-9, the J gene TRBJ1-4, with D unclear. V lost 1 base, J lost 7 bases, and 13 bases lay in between. The CDR3 runs 15 residues. Germline CDR1 and CDR2: SEHNR and FQNEAQ (reference sequence). CDR3 region: CASSLGPGVAEKLFF. CDR3 DNA sequence: TGTGCCAGCAGCTTAGGGCCAGGCGTAGCTGAAAAACTGTTTTTT.

This clonotype was found many times. The genes are TRBV6-1 and TRBJ2-7, with a weak D call TRBD2 (5 bases). The CDR3 runs to 12 residues. Germline V gene data show CDR1 as MNHNS and CDR2 as SASEGT. The V end lost 6 bases, the J end lost 5 bases, and 11 bases lay between the germline ends. The CDR3 region has the DNA TGTGCCAGCAGCACCAGCGGAGACGAGCAGTACTTC. This translates into CASSTSGDEQYF.

This chain's CDR3 is CASTPDASSYNEQFF. The CDR3 coding sequence is TGTGCCAGCACCCCGGACGCTAGCTCCTACAATGAGCAGTTCTTC. The chain employs TRBV6-1 and TRBJ2-1; D unclear. V lost 7 bases and J lost 0, with 13 bases in between. This CDR3 is built from 15 residues. The germline V gene has CDR1 MNHNS and CDR2 SASEGT.

In this sample, this clonotype turned up many times. The rearrangement uses TRBV28 and TRBJ2-7; D remains unclear. Germline V lookup: CDR1 MDHEN, CDR2 SYDVKM. V was shortened by 5 bases and J by 4 bases, with 9 bases between the two germline ends. The CDR3 runs 12 residues. In nucleotides, the CDR3 is TGTGCCAGCAGTCTTGAAATTTACGAGCAGTACTTC. Encoded protein: CASSLEIYEQYF. Drawing the rest from reference TRBV28 and TRBJ2-7, the complete variable domain is DVKVTQSSRYLVKRTGEKVFLECVQDMDHENMFWYRQDPGLGLRLIYFSYDVKMKEKGDIPEGYSVSREKKERFSLILESASTNQTSMYLCASSLEIYEQYFGPGTRLTVT.

This chain links TRBV4-1 with TRBJ2-7; 7 bases match TRBD1. The CDR3 length is 16 residues. J was trimmed by 2 bases and V by 0 bases; bases with no gene match: 7. Germline lookup yields CDR1 MGHRA and CDR2 YSYEKL. CDR3 region: CASSQEKGALAYEQYF. The CDR3 nucleotides are TGCGCCAGCAGCCAAGAAAAGGGGGCGCTCGCCTACGAGCAGTACTTC.

This clonotype was found many times. The CDR3 sequence: CSVTGTSGLYQETQYF. CDR3 in DNA: TGCAGCGTGACCGGGACTAGCGGGCTATACCAAGAGACCCAGTACTTC. The chain links TRBV29-1 to TRBJ2-5, with 12 bases identical to TRBD2. Germline CDR1 is SQVTM and CDR2 is ANQGSEA. This CDR3 has 16 residues. With V trimmed by 6 bases and J by 0 bases, 8 bases remained unmatched.

The rearrangement joins TRBV7-9 to TRBJ2-5; D uncertain. Germline loops: CDR1 SEHNR, CDR2 FQNEAQ (reference sequence). Trimming removed 6 bases from V and 0 bases from J, with 11 bases in between. This CDR3 is 14 amino acids long. In DNA form, the CDR3 reads TGTGCCAGCAGGCCCTGGACCGACCAAGAGACCCAGTACTTC. This translates into CASRPWTDQETQYF.

This clonotype was observed at least ten times. V is TRBV30 and J is TRBJ1-1; D is unclear. V lost 3 bases, J lost 0 bases, and 2 bases lay in between. This CDR3 region has 11 residues. Germline V gene lookup returns CDR1 GTSNPN and CDR2 SVGIG (reference sequence). CDR3 coding DNA: TGTGCCTGGAGCGTGAACACTGAAGCTTTCTTT. Its protein is CAWSVNTEAFF.

This clonotype appeared a few times. This chain uses TRBV30 with TRBJ1-1, with D perhaps TRBD1 (5 bases). Trimming shortened V by 5 bases and J by 5 bases, and 15 bases separated the two germline ends. This CDR3 is built from 13 residues. Germline values: CDR1 GTSNPN, CDR2 SVGIG (reference sequence). Here the CDR3 DNA reads TGTGCCTGGTCTCAGGGTTGGGAAACTGAAGCTTTCTTT. This codes for CAWSQGWETEAFF.

This clonotype was seen a handful of times. The chain recombines TRBV5-5 with TRBJ2-5, with D perhaps TRBD1 (5 bases). CDR1 SGHKS and CDR2 YYEKEE come from the germline V gene (reference sequence). Trimming removed 3 bases at V and 2 bases at J, with 14 bases between. This CDR3 has 15 amino acids. CDR3 sequence reads: CASSSGAGPQETQYF. The CDR3 nucleotides read TGTGCCAGCAGCTCTGGGGCAGGCCCGCAAGAGACCCAGTACTTC.

In its sample, this clonotype was seen many times. This chain joins TRBV28 and TRBJ2-7; D possibly matches TRBD1 or TRBD2 (5 bases each). This CDR3 comprises 16 residues. V was clipped by 7 bases and J by 4 bases, with 23 bases between them. Germline V gene lookup returns CDR1 MDHEN and CDR2 SYDVKM. The CDR3 region is CASTSGDATPGYEQYF. CDR3 nucleotides: TGTGCCAGCACCTCCGGGGACGCCACTCCAGGTTACGAGCAGTACTTC.

Regarding this clonotype: This clone may be a read error of a much larger clone one base away. CDR3 sequence (DNA): TGCAGTGCTAGAGATCGAGCAGGGGGTAGTCAGCCCCAGCATTTT. This encodes CSARDRAGGSQPQHF. The chain couples TRBV20-1 to TRBJ1-5; 7 bases align to TRBD1. With 0 bases clipped from V and 6 bases from J, the junction kept 8 bases outside the gene matches. The germline gives CDR1 DFQATT, CDR2 SNEGSKA (reference sequence). The CDR3 extends over 15 amino acids.